A selection of T cell receptor beta chains follows, all from one sample in a study of T-cell reconstitution after alpha-beta-depleted transplantation in children. TCRdb fed the PCR reads into MiXCR, producing one record per CDR3 protein. The profile shows over 400,000 distinct CDR3 sequences, around 12% of them singletons. The sequenced sample was PBMCs from the stem cell graft donor, obtained from the stem cell graft. These TCRs come from a human donor who donated a stem cell graft to a child with combined immunodeficiency. Each CDR3 is given with its conserved first and last residue. A D gene is named only where the DNA matches it firmly. Where a row states a size, it is once, few, many or the class of an expanded clone; other rows omit it.

v_call	d_call	j_call	clone_size	cdr3_aa	cdr3_nt
TRBV7-2	.	TRBJ2-6	many	CASSLTSGTGANVLTF	TGTGCCAGCAGCTTAACTTCAGGGACTGGGGCCAACGTCCTGACTTTC
TRBV27	TRBD1	TRBJ2-3	few	CASTGQSTDTQYF	TGTGCCAGCACGGGACAGAGCACAGATACGCAGTATTTT
TRBV7-2	.	TRBJ2-7	.	CASTPDLSMRYYEQYF	TGTGCCAGCACCCCGGACCTATCGATGCGGTACTACGAGCAGTACTTC
TRBV29-1	.	TRBJ2-7	few	CSVVGGAHYEQYF	TGCAGCGTTGTAGGGGGAGCCCACTACGAGCAGTACTTC
TRBV14	.	TRBJ2-5	few	CASSQWQETQYF	TGTGCCAGCAGCCAATGGCAAGAGACCCAGTACTTC
TRBV7-2	.	TRBJ2-5	few	CASSPREPGETQYF	TGTGCCAGCAGCCCTAGGGAGCCGGGTGAGACCCAGTACTTC
TRBV2	.	TRBJ2-5	.	CASTTQETQYF	TGTGCCAGCACTACTCAAGAGACCCAGTACTTC
TRBV20-1	TRBD2	TRBJ2-5	.	CSARDLLAGGPETQYF	TGCAGTGCTAGAGATCTGTTAGCGGGAGGGCCGGAGACCCAGTACTTC
TRBV4-3	TRBD1	TRBJ1-4	many	CASSQTGTANEKLFF	TGCGCCAGCAGCCAGACCGGGACAGCCAATGAAAAACTGTTTTTT
TRBV5-6	TRBD1	TRBJ2-3	many	CASSLAGTGSTAQYF	TGTGCCAGCAGCTTAGCCGGGACAGGGAGTACGGCGCAGTATTTT
TRBV29-1	TRBD2	TRBJ2-1	few	CSGGLAGENEQFF	TGCAGCGGGGGACTAGCGGGAGAAAATGAGCAGTTCTTC
TRBV7-2	.	TRBJ2-1	few	CASSLITTSNEQFF	TGTGCCAGCAGCCTAATTACGACTAGCAATGAGCAGTTCTTC
TRBV7-3	TRBD1	TRBJ2-3	many	CASSSGQSTDTQYF	TGTGCCAGCAGCTCGGGACAGAGCACAGATACGCAGTATTTT
TRBV6-5	.	TRBJ2-5	.	CASSSPTQTWETQYF	TGTGCCAGCAGTTCGCCCACCCAGACTTGGGAGACCCAGTACTTC
TRBV4-3	.	TRBJ1-2	.	CASSQERTVPRDGYTF	TGCGCCAGCAGCCAGGAACGCACGGTCCCACGAGATGGCTACACCTTC
TRBV5-6	.	TRBJ2-7	few	CASSSAPAGYEQYF	TGTGCCAGCAGCTCCGCCCCTGCTGGGTACGAGCAGTACTTC
TRBV9	.	TRBJ2-7	.	CASSVGSGYGYEQYF	TGTGCCAGCAGCGTAGGGTCGGGGTACGGCTACGAGCAGTACTTC
TRBV12-3/TRBV12-4	.	TRBJ2-3	many	CASSGGTQYF	TGTGCCAGCAGTGGCGGTACGCAGTATTTT
TRBV5-1	TRBD2	TRBJ2-3	.	CASSDLRLAGDTDTQYF	TGCGCCAGCAGCGACCTGCGACTAGCGGGAGACACAGATACGCAGTATTTT
TRBV15	TRBD1	TRBJ2-3	few	CATSRDDRDADTQYF	TGTGCCACCAGCAGAGATGACAGGGACGCAGATACGCAGTATTTT
TRBV4-2	.	TRBJ2-7	.	CARSQWVTSYEQYF	TGTGCCAGGAGCCAATGGGTTACAAGCTACGAGCAGTACTTC
TRBV27	TRBD1	TRBJ2-7	many	CASSMRTGPYEQYF	TGTGCCAGCAGTATGAGGACAGGGCCCTACGAGCAGTACTTC
TRBV5-5	.	TRBJ2-6	.	CASSLVDLRGSGANVLTF	TGTGCCAGCAGCTTGGTGGACCTAAGGGGCTCTGGGGCCAACGTCCTGACTTTC
TRBV29-1	.	TRBJ2-3	many	CSVAPTGSDTQYF	TGCAGCGTTGCCCCGACAGGATCAGATACGCAGTATTTT
TRBV5-1	TRBD2	TRBJ2-3	few	CASSLGLAEFTDTQYF	TGCGCCAGCAGCTTGGGCCTAGCGGAGTTCACAGATACGCAGTATTTT
TRBV9	.	TRBJ2-2	.	CATPWAAPNTGELFF	TGTGCCACCCCGTGGGCCGCACCGAACACCGGGGAGCTGTTTTTT
TRBV5-1	.	TRBJ2-4	.	CASSRDDRGTFNIQYF	TGCGCCAGCTCCAGGGACGACCGGGGTACCTTCAACATTCAGTACTTC
TRBV7-2	.	TRBJ2-7	.	CASSLDRVNQIYEQYF	TGTGCCAGCAGCTTAGACAGGGTTAACCAAATTTACGAGCAGTACTTC
TRBV30	.	TRBJ1-1	.	CAWRWGARTEAFF	TGTGCCTGGAGGTGGGGGGCACGAACTGAAGCTTTCTTT
TRBV6-2/TRBV6-3	.	TRBJ1-1	.	CASTSYGTEPPPEAFF	TGTGCCAGCACCTCCTATGGGACCGAGCCACCCCCTGAAGCTTTCTTT
TRBV12-3/TRBV12-4	.	TRBJ1-2	.	CAITETWPGRWYGYTF	TGTGCCATCACGGAGACCTGGCCGGGGAGGTGGTATGGCTACACCTTC
TRBV6-5	.	TRBJ2-3	few	CASRTGSTQYF	TGTGCCAGCAGAACTGGGAGTACGCAGTATTTT
TRBV5-1	.	TRBJ1-1	few	CASSRDSLENTEAFF	TGCGCCAGCAGCCGAGACAGTCTGGAGAACACTGAAGCTTTCTTT
TRBV25-1	.	TRBJ2-2	.	CASSDGGRGPGELFF	TGTGCCAGCAGCGACGGGGGGCGTGGGCCCGGGGAGCTGTTTTTT
TRBV5-1	.	TRBJ2-7	.	CARQADRGYEQYF	TGCGCCAGGCAGGCCGATAGGGGTTACGAGCAGTACTTC
TRBV4-2	.	TRBJ2-1	many	CASSQVEAEQFF	TGTGCCAGCAGCCAGGTAGAAGCTGAGCAGTTCTTC
TRBV12-3/TRBV12-4	TRBD2	TRBJ2-3	.	CASSLWRGDPDTQYF	TGTGCCAGCAGCCTTTGGCGGGGGGACCCAGATACGCAGTATTTT
TRBV19	TRBD2	TRBJ2-1	.	CASSSAGAAKFF	TGTGCCAGTAGCTCCGCGGGAGCTGCGAAGTTCTTC
TRBV25-1	.	TRBJ2-3	few	CASSEWGRGTDTQYF	TGTGCCAGCAGTGAATGGGGACGGGGCACAGATACGCAGTATTTT
TRBV5-1	TRBD2	TRBJ2-7	few	CASSLSSGSVSNEQYF	TGCGCCAGCAGCTTGTCTAGCGGGAGTGTCTCCAACGAGCAGTACTTC
TRBV29-1	TRBD2	TRBJ2-1	.	CSVDRGGTGSYNEQFF	TGCAGCGTTGATAGGGGAGGGACGGGCTCCTACAATGAGCAGTTCTTC